The entry that follows covers one T cell receptor beta chain sequence. The sample originates from a study of blood T cell repertoires in COVID-19. Profiled with immunoSEQ multiplex PCR; TCRdb holds only in-frame clones, not every one. The repertoire holds approximately 360,000 clones, with around 83% as singletons. This clonotype was obtained from a woman in her fifties or sixties who had recovered from COVID-19. Sequencing was performed on PBMCs or T cells enriched from blood (not recorded which).

CDR3 loop: CASSSDYNTEAFF. For the CDR3, the DNA is TGTGCCAGCAGCAGCGACTACAACACTGAAGCTTTCTTT. This chain uses TRBV2 with TRBJ1-1; no definite D call. The CDR3 is made up of 13 amino acids. CDR1 is SNHLY, CDR2 FYNNEI, per germline. Trimming left V 6 bases short and J 2 bases short, with 10 bases between.